This entry concerns a single T cell receptor (beta chain). As yet, its antigen is unknown. The PCR ran on 60 Vbeta and 13 Jbeta primers. Clones were read by immunoSEQ multiplex PCR, and TCRdb kept only the in-frame ones, dropping some. The repertoire holds 100,000 to 150,000 clones, with 70% to 90% as singletons. The data derive from a study of cytomegalovirus exposure and HLA in healthy donors. From germline, CDR1 is SGDLS and CDR2 YYNGEE. The CDR3 is 16 residues long. V dropped 0 bases and J dropped 6 bases, with 19 bases sitting between them. Regarding the study as a whole: Later work associated fewer than 20,000 TCR beta sequences with HLA alleles at 0.05 false discovery rate. Some highly shared sequence variants likely arose as a pipeline artifact.

The sequence came from a boy aged 10-17 years in good health and CMV-seronegative. The specimen sequenced was PBMCs. The chain joins TRBV9 to TRBJ2-7; tentatively, D is TRBD1 (5 bases). The CDR3 here is CASSVGLPGRGAEQYF. The CDR3, as DNA: TGTGCCAGCAGCGTAGGGTTACCCGGTAGGGGTGCCGAGCAGTACTTC. The full variable domain, in which reference TRBV9 and TRBJ2-7 provide the parts outside the CDR3, is DSGVTQTPKHLITATGQRVTLRCSPRSGDLSVYWYQQSLDQGLQFLIQYYNGEERAKGNILERFSAQQFPDLHSELNLSSLELGDSALYFCASSVGLPGRGAEQYFGPGTRLTVT.